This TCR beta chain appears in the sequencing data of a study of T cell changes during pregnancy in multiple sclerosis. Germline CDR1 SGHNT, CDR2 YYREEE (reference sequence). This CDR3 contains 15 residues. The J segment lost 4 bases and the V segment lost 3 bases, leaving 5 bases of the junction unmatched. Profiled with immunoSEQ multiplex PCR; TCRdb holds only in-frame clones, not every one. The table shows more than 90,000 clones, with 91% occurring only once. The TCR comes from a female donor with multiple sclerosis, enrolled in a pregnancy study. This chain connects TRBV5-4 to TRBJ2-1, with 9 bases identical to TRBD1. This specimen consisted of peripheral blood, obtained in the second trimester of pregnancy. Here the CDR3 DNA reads TGTGCCAGCAGCTCTGGACAGGGGACATACAATGAGCAGTTCTTC. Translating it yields CASSSGQGTYNEQFF.